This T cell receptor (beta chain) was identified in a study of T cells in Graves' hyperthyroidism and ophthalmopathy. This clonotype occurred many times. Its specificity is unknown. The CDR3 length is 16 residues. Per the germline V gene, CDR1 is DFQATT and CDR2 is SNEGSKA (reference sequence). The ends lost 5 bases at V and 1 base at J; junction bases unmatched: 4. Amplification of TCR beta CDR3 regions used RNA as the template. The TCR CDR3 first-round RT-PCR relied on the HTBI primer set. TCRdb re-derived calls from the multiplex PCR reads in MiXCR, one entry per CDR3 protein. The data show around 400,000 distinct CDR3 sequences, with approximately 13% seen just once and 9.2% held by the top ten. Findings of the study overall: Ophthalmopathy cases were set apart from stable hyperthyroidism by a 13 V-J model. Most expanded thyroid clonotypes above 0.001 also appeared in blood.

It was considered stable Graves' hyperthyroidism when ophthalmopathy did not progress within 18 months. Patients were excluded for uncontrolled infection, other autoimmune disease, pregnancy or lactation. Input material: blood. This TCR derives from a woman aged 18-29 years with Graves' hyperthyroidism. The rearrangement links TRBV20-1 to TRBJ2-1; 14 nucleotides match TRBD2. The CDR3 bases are TGCAGTGCTCTAAGACTAGCGGGAGGGTCCTACAATGAGCAGTTCTTC. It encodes CSALRLAGGSYNEQFF.